Following are 9 T cell receptor beta chains from one sample sequenced in a study of blood T cell repertoires in COVID-19. The protocol was immunoSEQ multiplex PCR, while the TCRdb copy is restricted to in-frame clones and leaves out a portion. The sample lists about 98,000 clones, 70% to 90% occurring once. The sequenced sample consisted of peripheral blood. These receptors were obtained from a man in his forties or fifties with active or convalescent COVID-19.

The chain employs TRBV11-2 and TRBJ2-1, with 12 nucleotides matching TRBD2. The CDR3 covers 17 residues. Trimming at V came to 5 bases and at J to 2 bases, leaving 7 bases not matched to a gene. CDR1 and CDR2 (germline): SGHAT, FQNNGV. Here the CDR3 reads CASSDLTSGGTYNEQFF. CDR3 nucleotide sequence: TGTGCCAGCAGCGACCTGACTAGCGGGGGAACCTACAATGAGCAGTTCTTC.

The gene calls are TRBV9 and TRBJ1-2; unclear D gene. This CDR3 comprises 12 residues. V lost 0 bases and J 8 bases, leaving 8 bases between the germline ends. CDR1 is SGDLS, CDR2 YYNGEE, per germline. The CDR3 bases are TGTGCCAGCAGCGTAGTAAGAAGCGGCTACACCTTC. It specifies CASSVVRSGYTF.

The chain combines TRBV12-3 or TRBV12-4 with TRBJ1-6; TRBD1 is a possible D gene (5 bases). Trimming removed 3 bases from V and 7 bases from J, with 7 bases in between. The CDR3 is 13 residues long. The CDR3 is CASSFQGNSPLHF. CDR3 sequence (DNA): TGTGCCAGCAGTTTCCAGGGAAATTCACCCCTCCACTTT.

This rearrangement joins TRBV18 to TRBJ2-5, with 12 bases lining up with TRBD1. J lost 1 base, V lost 4 bases, and 7 bases had no gene match. Per germline, CDR1 KGHSH and CDR2 LQKENI. This CDR3 has 17 amino acids. The CDR3 protein is CASSLTPGQGAQETQYF. The DNA of the CDR3 is TGTGCCAGCTCACTTACGCCGGGACAGGGGGCCCAAGAGACCCAGTACTTC.

The chain links TRBV12-3 or TRBV12-4 to TRBJ2-1; D remains ambiguous. The CDR3 sequence is 13 residues long. V was shortened by 4 bases and J by 4 bases, with 8 bases between the two germline ends. The CDR3 loop reads CASSSTRYNEQFF. The DNA of the CDR3 is TGTGCCAGCAGTTCGACAAGGTACAATGAGCAGTTCTTC.

About this clone: Different DNA sequences within this sample yield the same CDR3. V and J are TRBV19 and TRBJ2-5, with D possibly TRBD2 on 7 matching bases. The CDR3 has 13 amino acids. V was trimmed by 6 bases and J by 1 base, leaving 9 bases between them. CDR1 and CDR2 from the germline V gene are LNHDA and SQIVND (reference sequence). Here the CDR3 DNA reads TGTGCCAGTAGCGGGGGGCCCCAAGAGACCCAGTACTTC. Its protein is CASSGGPQETQYF.

The chain is built from TRBV7-9 and TRBJ1-4, with D unresolved. Germline lookup yields CDR1 SEHNR and CDR2 FQNEAQ (reference sequence). The CDR3 consists of 15 residues. Trimming stripped 5 bases from V and 5 bases from J, with 15 bases between. CDR3 in amino acids: CASSPPLGANEKLFF. DNA of the CDR3: TGTGCCAGCAGCCCGCCGTTGGGCGCCAATGAAAAACTGTTTTTT.

The J gene is TRBJ1-3, the V gene TRBV27, with 7 bases that match TRBD1. The J segment lost 0 bases and the V segment lost 6 bases, leaving 5 bases of the junction unmatched. From germline, CDR1 is MNHEY and CDR2 SMNVEV (reference sequence). The length of the CDR3 is 15 residues. The chain's CDR3 is CASSLRDSSGNTIYF. Here the CDR3 DNA reads TGTGCCAGCAGCCTCCGGGACAGCTCTGGAAACACCATATATTTT.

V and J are TRBV11-2 and TRBJ1-1, with D unresolved. The CDR3 consists of 14 residues. V lost 2 bases and J lost 4, with 11 bases in between. The V gene's germline CDR1 is SGHAT and CDR2 FQNNGV. CDR3 bases: TGTGCCAGCAGCTTAATGGGAGGAGGCACTGAAGCTTTCTTT. This encodes CASSLMGGGTEAFF.